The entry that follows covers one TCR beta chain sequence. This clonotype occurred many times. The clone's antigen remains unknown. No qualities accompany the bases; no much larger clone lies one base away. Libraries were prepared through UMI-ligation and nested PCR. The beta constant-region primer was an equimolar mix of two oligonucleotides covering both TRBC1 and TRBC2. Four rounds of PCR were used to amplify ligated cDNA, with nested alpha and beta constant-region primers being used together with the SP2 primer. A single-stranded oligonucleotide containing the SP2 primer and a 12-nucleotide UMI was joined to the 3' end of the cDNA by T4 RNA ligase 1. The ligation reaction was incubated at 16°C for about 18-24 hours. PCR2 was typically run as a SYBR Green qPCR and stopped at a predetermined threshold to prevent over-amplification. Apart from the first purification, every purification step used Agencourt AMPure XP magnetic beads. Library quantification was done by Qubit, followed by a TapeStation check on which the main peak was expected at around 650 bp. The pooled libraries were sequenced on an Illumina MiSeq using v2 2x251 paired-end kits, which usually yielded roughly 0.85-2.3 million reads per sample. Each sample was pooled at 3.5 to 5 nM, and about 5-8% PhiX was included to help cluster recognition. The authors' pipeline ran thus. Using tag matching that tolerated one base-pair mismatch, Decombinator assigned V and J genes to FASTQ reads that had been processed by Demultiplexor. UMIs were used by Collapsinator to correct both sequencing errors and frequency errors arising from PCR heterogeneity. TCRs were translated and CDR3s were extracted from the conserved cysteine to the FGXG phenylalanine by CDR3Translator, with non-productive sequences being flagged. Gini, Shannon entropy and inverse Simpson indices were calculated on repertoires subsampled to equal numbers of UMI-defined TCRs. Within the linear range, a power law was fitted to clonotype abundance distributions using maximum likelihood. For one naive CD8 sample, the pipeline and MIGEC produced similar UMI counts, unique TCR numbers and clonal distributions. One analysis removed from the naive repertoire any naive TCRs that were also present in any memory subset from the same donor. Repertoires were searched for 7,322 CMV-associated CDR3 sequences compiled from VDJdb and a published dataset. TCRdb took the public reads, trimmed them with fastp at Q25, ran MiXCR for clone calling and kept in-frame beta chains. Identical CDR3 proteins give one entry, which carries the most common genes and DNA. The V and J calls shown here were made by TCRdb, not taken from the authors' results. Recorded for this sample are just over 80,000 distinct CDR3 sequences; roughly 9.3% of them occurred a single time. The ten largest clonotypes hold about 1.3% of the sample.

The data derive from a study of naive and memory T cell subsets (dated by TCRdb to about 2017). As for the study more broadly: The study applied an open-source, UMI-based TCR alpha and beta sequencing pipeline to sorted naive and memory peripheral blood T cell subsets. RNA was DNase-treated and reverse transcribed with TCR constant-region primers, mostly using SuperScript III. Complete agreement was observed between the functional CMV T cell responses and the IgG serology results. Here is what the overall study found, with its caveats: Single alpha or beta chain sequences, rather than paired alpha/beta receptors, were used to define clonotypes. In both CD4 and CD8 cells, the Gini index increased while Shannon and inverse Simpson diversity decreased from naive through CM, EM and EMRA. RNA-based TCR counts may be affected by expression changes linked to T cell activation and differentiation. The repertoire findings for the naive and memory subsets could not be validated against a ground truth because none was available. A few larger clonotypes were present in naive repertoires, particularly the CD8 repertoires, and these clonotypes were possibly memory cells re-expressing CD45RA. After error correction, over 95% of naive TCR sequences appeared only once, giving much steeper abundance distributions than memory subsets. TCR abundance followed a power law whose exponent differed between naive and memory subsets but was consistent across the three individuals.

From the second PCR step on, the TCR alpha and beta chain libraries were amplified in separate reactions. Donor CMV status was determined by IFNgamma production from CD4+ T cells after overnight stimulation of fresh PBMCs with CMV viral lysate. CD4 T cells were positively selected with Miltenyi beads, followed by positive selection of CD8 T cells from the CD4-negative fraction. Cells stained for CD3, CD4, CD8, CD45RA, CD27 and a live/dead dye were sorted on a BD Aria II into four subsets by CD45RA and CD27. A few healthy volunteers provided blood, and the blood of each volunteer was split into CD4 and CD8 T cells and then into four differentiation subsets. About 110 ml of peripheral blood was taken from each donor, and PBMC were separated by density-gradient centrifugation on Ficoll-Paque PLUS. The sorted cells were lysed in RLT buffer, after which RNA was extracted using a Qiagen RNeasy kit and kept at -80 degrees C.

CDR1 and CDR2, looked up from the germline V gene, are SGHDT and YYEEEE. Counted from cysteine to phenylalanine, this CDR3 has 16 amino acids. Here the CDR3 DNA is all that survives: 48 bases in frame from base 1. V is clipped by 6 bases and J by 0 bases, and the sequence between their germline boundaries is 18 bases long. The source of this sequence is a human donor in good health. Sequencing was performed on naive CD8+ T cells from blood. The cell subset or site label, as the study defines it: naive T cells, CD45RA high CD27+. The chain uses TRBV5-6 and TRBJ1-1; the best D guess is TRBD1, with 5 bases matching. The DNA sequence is TGTGCCAGCACCCCCTTTCAAAGGGGCGTGAACACTGAAGCTTTCTTT. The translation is CASTPFQRGVNTEAFF.